This is a list of T cell receptor beta chains from one sample in a study of blood T cell repertoires in COVID-19. The data were produced by immunoSEQ multiplex PCR, yet TCRdb's version contains in-frame clones alone and is incomplete. The data contain a few hundred thousand clones, approximately 88% of them singletons. The sequenced sample consisted of peripheral blood. Receptors were obtained from a woman aged 25 to 45 with COVID-19, enrolled during active disease. Each CDR3 is given with its conserved first and last residue.

v_gene	j_gene	CDR3aa
TRBV28	TRBJ1-2	CASRTVYGYTF
TRBV20-1	TRBJ2-3	CSVPNSGTQYF
TRBV5-4	TRBJ2-5	CASSLVASGGAKEETQYF
TRBV2	TRBJ2-7	CASAGRAYEQYF
TRBV29-1	TRBJ2-1	CSVDSPGEQFF
TRBV25-1	TRBJ2-7	CAPQHSFNSYEQYF
TRBV5-1	TRBJ1-6	CASSLGDRLNSPLHF
TRBV6-5	TRBJ2-5	CASSRAIRGQETQYF
TRBV2	TRBJ1-6	CASRADRGYSPLHF
TRBV10-3	TRBJ1-5	CAISGGRDSNQPQHF
TRBV7-8	TRBJ1-3	CASSLYRQSSGNTIYF
TRBV7-2	TRBJ2-5	CASSPTSGGAETQYF
TRBV20-1	TRBJ2-1	CSATTYNEQFF
TRBV7-8	TRBJ1-5	CASSLAVQGGQPQHF
TRBV5-5	TRBJ2-3	CASSLLLAGGQDTQYF
TRBV7-7	TRBJ2-3	CASSFRLTDTQYF
TRBV6-5	TRBJ1-4	CASSRDRGREKLFF
TRBV28	TRBJ1-5	CAIKPSGTGANQPQHF
TRBV9	TRBJ2-1	CASSPKAAGGEQFF
TRBV28	TRBJ1-1	CASSPGGGTRTEAFF
TRBV5-4	TRBJ2-2	CATSASGTAANTGELFF
TRBV7-9	TRBJ2-5	CASSSLAVLQETQYF
TRBV4-1	TRBJ2-1	CASSVRDTDNEQFF
TRBV19	TRBJ1-2	CASSLGQLYGYTF
TRBV19	TRBJ1-3	CASSSPTGGSGNTIYF
TRBV2	TRBJ1-4	CASSGVGVVVANEKLFF
TRBV4-1	TRBJ2-7	CASSHGQAGTYEQYF
TRBV4-2	TRBJ1-3	CASSQSDNSGNTIYF
TRBV7-8	TRBJ2-2	CASSPGTSGPGELFF
TRBV3-1/TRBV3-2	TRBJ1-2	CASSPRDRRNYGYTF
TRBV28	TRBJ2-5	CASSFTAGGETQYF
TRBV7-9	TRBJ2-1	CASSRDSGVFLYNEQFF
TRBV7-9	TRBJ1-3	CASSSASWGQGNTIYF
TRBV6-6	TRBJ2-5	CASRVQGGETQYF
TRBV5-6	TRBJ2-5	CASSPSGVQETQYF
TRBV14	TRBJ1-6	CASSPPGHSPLHF
TRBV7-8	TRBJ2-3	CASSLLSRTDTQYF
TRBV7-2	TRBJ2-3	CASSRGGGDTQYF
TRBV12-3/TRBV12-4	TRBJ2-3	CASSQGPGGSQYF
TRBV5-3	TRBJ1-4	CARSGIPRGSNEKLFF
TRBV25-1	TRBJ2-2	CASSTNRGHLVTGELFF
TRBV19	TRBJ1-5	CASGQTNSNQPQHF
TRBV5-4	TRBJ2-7	CASSPGTGVYEQYF
TRBV11-3	TRBJ2-2	CASSFGTQHTGELFF
TRBV25-1	TRBJ1-2	CASSEWDEGHGYTF
TRBV7-9	TRBJ1-2	CASSLDEGGYTF
TRBV28	TRBJ2-2	CASRPSPRGTGELFF
TRBV9	TRBJ1-5	CASSAGGAGNQPQHF
TRBV9	TRBJ2-3	CASSVEAGGTTADTQYF
TRBV6-2/TRBV6-3	TRBJ2-2	CASSLARTGELFF
TRBV4-1	TRBJ1-2	CASSPPDRYYGYTF
TRBV5-5	TRBJ2-6	CASLLGGARSGANVLTF
TRBV27	TRBJ2-5	CASSLSGQQKETQYF